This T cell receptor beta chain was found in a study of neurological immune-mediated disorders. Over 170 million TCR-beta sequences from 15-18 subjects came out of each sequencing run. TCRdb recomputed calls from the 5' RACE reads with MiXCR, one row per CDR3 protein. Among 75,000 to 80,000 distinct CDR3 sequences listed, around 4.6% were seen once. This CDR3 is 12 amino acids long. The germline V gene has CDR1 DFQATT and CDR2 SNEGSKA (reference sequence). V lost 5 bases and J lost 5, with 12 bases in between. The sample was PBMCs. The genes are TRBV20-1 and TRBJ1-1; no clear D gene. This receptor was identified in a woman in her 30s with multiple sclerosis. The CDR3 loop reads CSAPDSGTEAFF. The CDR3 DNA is TGCAGTGCTCCGGACTCGGGGACTGAAGCTTTCTTT.